This T cell receptor beta chain was found in a study of beta chain features in type 1 diabetes. Across the whole study: The number of sorted cells examined across all samples was approximately 100 million. General study points: VDJ junctions in type 1 diabetes patients carried more deletions and fewer insertions.

Sorted cells reached over 95% purity in every population. CDR3 size: 17 residues. Trimming removed 4 bases from V and 0 bases from J; junction bases left unmatched: 8. The germline gives CDR1 SGHRS, CDR2 YFSETQ. The investigators reverse transcribed all of the isolated RNA, so they sequenced expressed TCRB transcripts. Sequenced by immunoSEQ multiplex PCR; TCRdb stores in-frame clones only, minus some. Of around 160,000 clones in the sample, roughly 50% were seen once. For this clone: The target antigen is unknown.

Sequenced: Tregs from blood. This clonotype was obtained from a man between 18 and 29 years old in good health. The rearrangement joins TRBV5-1 to TRBJ2-7; 12 bases map to TRBD2. CDR3 in DNA: TGCGCCAGCAGCCTTCCGGGACTAGCGGGCGGCTCCTACGAGCAGTACTTC. Translating it yields CASSLPGLAGGSYEQYF.